One and the same sample provided the 17 T cell receptor beta chains below, sequenced in a study of graft-versus-host responses after intestinal transplantation. The protocol was immunoSEQ multiplex PCR, while the TCRdb copy is restricted to in-frame clones and leaves out a portion. The sample records 45,000 to 60,000 clones, around 90% being singletons. What these receptors recognize is not known. The sequences come from unstimulated CD4+ T cells sorted from spleen or lymph node cells, collected before transplant. These receptors were taken from a human donor who was the organ donor for an intestinal transplant.

This clone showed up just once. V gene TRBV7-2 combines with J gene TRBJ2-7; 7 bases agree with TRBD2. The CDR3 is made up of 16 amino acids. V shed 2 bases, J shed 1 base, and the junction held 8 bases outside the gene matches. Germline lookup yields CDR1 SGHTA and CDR2 FQGNSA. The CDR3 loop reads CASSLSEASGSYEQYF. The CDR3 region has the DNA TGTGCCAGCAGCTTATCAGAGGCTAGCGGATCCTACGAGCAGTACTTC.

About this clone: Compared with germline, one end of the junction differs, possibly owing to a read error. V gene TRBV7-2 combines with J gene TRBJ2-1; 8 bases are a match to TRBD2. Germline V gene data show CDR1 as SGHTA and CDR2 as FQGNSA. The CDR3 has 14 amino acids. The CDR3 here is CASSLAGSYNEQFF. In nucleotides, the CDR3 is TGTGCCAGCAGCCTAGCGGGCTCCTACAATGAGCAGTTCTTC.

This chain joins TRBV5-4 and TRBJ2-7; tentatively, D is TRBD1 or TRBD2 (5 bases each). Per the germline V gene, CDR1 is SGHNT and CDR2 is YYREEE (reference sequence). This CDR3 spans 12 amino acids. Trimming removed 0 bases from V and 5 bases from J, with 6 bases in between. DNA for the CDR3: TGTGCCAGCAGCTTGGTGGGGGACGAGCAGTACTTC. As protein: CASSLVGDEQYF.

The rearrangement links TRBV7-8 to TRBJ2-7; 8 bases are a match to TRBD2. Per germline, CDR1 SGHVS and CDR2 FQNEAQ. V trimming: 1 base; J trimming: 1 base; junction bases outside the gene matches: 12. The CDR3 has 18 amino acids. CDR3 DNA: TGTGCCAGCAGCTTAGAGGCGACAGTTAGCGGGATATCCTACGAGCAGTACTTC. The encoded protein is CASSLEATVSGISYEQYF.

The chain recombines TRBV21-1 with TRBJ1-5; the table calls TRBD1, which could not be checked here. TRBV21-1 is given as a pseudogene. CDR3 size: 19 residues. CDR3 in DNA: TGTGCCAGCAGCAAAGCGGTTCCTTCCGTGACAGGGTTTTCTCAGCCCCAGCATTTT. Its protein product is CASSKAVPSVTGFSQPQHF.

This chain connects TRBV19 to TRBJ2-3; maybe TRBD1 (6 bases). The V and J ends lost 6 bases and 5 bases respectively, with 12 bases between them. The V gene's germline CDR1 is LNHDA and CDR2 SQIVND (reference sequence). This CDR3 comprises 13 residues. The CDR3 protein is CASRPQGLDTQYF. CDR3 nucleotides: TGTGCCAGTAGACCACAGGGTCTAGATACGCAGTATTTT.

The chain links TRBV2 to TRBJ2-7; D uncertain. Germline V gives CDR1 SNHLY, CDR2 FYNNEI. The CDR3 covers 15 residues. The V end was cut by 1 base, the J end by 0 bases, with 10 bases between. In DNA form, the CDR3 reads TGTGCCAGCAGTGAAGACGCGGCGTTCTCCTACGAGCAGTACTTC. It yields the protein CASSEDAAFSYEQYF. The full variable domain, rest sourced from reference TRBV2 and TRBJ2-7, is EPEVTQTPSHQVTQMGQEVILRCVPISNHLYFYWYRQILGQKVEFLVSFYNNEISEKSEIFDDQFSVERPDGSNFTLKIRSTKLEDSAMYFCASSEDAAFSYEQYFGPGTRLTVT.

The CDR3 protein is CASSPGTSGSADTQYF. In DNA, the CDR3 is TGTGCCAGCAGCCCAGGGACTAGCGGGAGTGCAGATACGCAGTATTTT. The chain couples TRBV7-6 to TRBJ2-3; 14 bases align to TRBD2. The germline V gene encodes CDR1 SGHVS and CDR2 FNYEAQ. The length of the CDR3 is 16 residues. V lost 5 bases, J lost 4 bases, and 5 bases stayed unmatched.

This rearrangement joins TRBV4-2 to TRBJ2-7; 10 nucleotides line up with TRBD2. Trimming cost V 0 bases and J 7 bases; bases outside gene matches: 12. The CDR3 loop spans 17 amino acids. CDR1 is LGHNA, CDR2 YNFKEQ, per germline. The CDR3 sequence: CASSQDRSLAGVGEQYF. CDR3 DNA sequence: TGTGCCAGCAGCCAAGATCGAAGTCTAGCGGGAGTGGGAGAGCAGTACTTC.

This rearrangement joins TRBV5-6 to TRBJ2-7; TRBD2 agrees at 12 bases. The germline V gene encodes CDR1 SGHDT and CDR2 YYEEEE. The CDR3 runs 15 residues. With 0 bases clipped from V and 4 bases from J, the junction kept 2 bases outside the gene matches. In DNA, the CDR3 is TGTGCCAGCAGCTTGGGACTAGCGGGAGTTTACGAGCAGTACTTC. Protein sequence: CASSLGLAGVYEQYF.

The chain joins TRBV6-4 to TRBJ1-2, with D unresolved. The CDR3 is made up of 17 amino acids. The germline CDR1 and CDR2 sequences are MRHNA and SNTAGT. Trimming took 5 bases from V and 4 from J, leaving 23 bases between them. This CDR3 is CASSQEHPHGKTYGYTF. CDR3 coding DNA: TGTGCCAGCAGTCAGGAACACCCACACGGAAAGACCTATGGCTACACCTTC.

The rearrangement uses TRBV10-3 and TRBJ2-3; TRBD2 agrees at 7 bases. V dropped 6 bases and J dropped 0; count of bases not matched to a gene: 9. CDR1 and CDR2 from the germline V gene are ENHRY and SYGVKD. The CDR3 has 16 residues. CDR3 residues: CAIRNELASSTDTQYF. CDR3 in DNA: TGTGCCATCAGAAATGAACTAGCGAGTAGCACAGATACGCAGTATTTT.

The J gene is TRBJ1-2, the V gene TRBV2, with D perhaps TRBD1 (6 bases). The V gene's germline CDR1 is SNHLY and CDR2 FYNNEI. CDR3 length: 13 amino acids. V was cut by 5 bases and J by 8 bases, with 15 bases left in between. The CDR3 spells CASSLTGSMGYTF. CDR3 DNA: TGTGCCAGCAGTCTGACAGGCTCTATGGGCTACACCTTC.

This clone was recorded only once. The chain employs TRBV28 and TRBJ2-7; no reliable D call. The ends were cut back, 10 bases at V and 2 bases at J, with 9 bases in the middle. The CDR3 covers 11 residues. Germline-derived CDR1 and CDR2 are MDHEN and SYDVKM. The CDR3 region has the DNA TGTGCCATCGGAGAGACCTACGAGCAGTACTTC. Translated: CAIGETYEQYF.

The V gene is TRBV2, the J gene TRBJ2-2, with no clear D. CDR1 and CDR2 (germline): SNHLY, FYNNEI. The CDR3 has 13 amino acids. V lost 6 bases, J lost 1 base, and 6 bases lay in between. In DNA, the CDR3 is TGTGCCAGCAGGGTAGGGAACACCGGGGAGCTGTTTTTT. As protein: CASRVGNTGELFF.

The J gene is TRBJ2-1, the V gene TRBV28, with D perhaps given as TRBD1 or TRBD2 (6 bases each). Germline V gene sequence: CDR1 MDHEN, CDR2 SYDVKM. V was pared by 8 bases and J by 8 bases, with 16 bases between. The CDR3 is 13 residues long. This CDR3 is CASLSGDSHEQFF. In DNA form, the CDR3 reads TGTGCCAGCCTATCAGGGGACTCTCATGAGCAGTTCTTC.

The rearrangement joins TRBV7-8 to TRBJ2-3; TRBD2 aligns across 7 bases. V lost 1 base to trimming and J lost 3 bases; unmatched junction nucleotides: 7. CDR3 length: 16 amino acids. Germline CDR1 SGHVS, CDR2 FQNEAQ. The CDR3 is CASSLENKAGTDTQYF. CDR3 DNA: TGTGCCAGCAGCTTAGAAAACAAAGCGGGGACAGATACGCAGTATTTT.